Included here is one TCR beta chain sequence, with context. This sample is part of a study of cytomegalovirus exposure and HLA in healthy donors. PCR primers comprised 60 Vbeta and 13 Jbeta primers. Libraries were prepared by immunoSEQ multiplex PCR; TCRdb keeps only in-frame clonotypes and omits some of them. The sample includes 150,000 to 200,000 clones, 79% of them seen just once. The clonotype originates from a woman aged 50 to 60 in good health and CMV-seronegative. Sequencing was performed on PBMCs.

CDR3 amino acids: CASRAPGQVGPGELFF. The CDR3 DNA reads TGTGCCAGCAGGGCCCCGGGACAGGTCGGTCCCGGGGAGCTGTTTTTT. J is TRBJ2-2 and V is TRBV7-6; 8 nucleotides agree with TRBD1. There are 16 residues in the CDR3. V lost 6 bases to trimming and J lost 6 bases; unmatched junction nucleotides: 12. The germline CDR1 and CDR2 sequences are SGHVS and FNYEAQ.